One T cell receptor (beta chain) is described in this entry. This clone was recorded only once. Its antigen specificity is not known. Base qualities are not recorded, but no much larger clone differs from it by a single base. CDR1 and CDR2 were assigned from the germline V gene as SGHNT and YENEEA. The CDR3 holds 16 amino acids from the cysteine to the phenylalanine. Only the CDR3 portion is preserved as DNA: 48 bases, with reading frame beginning at the first base. Trimming removed 3 bases from V and 3 bases from J, leaving 15 bases between the germline ends. The source of the sample is a study of blood T cell repertoires in COVID-19 (TCRdb year 2020). Notes on the research overall: Samples from collaborators originated in the United States, Italy and Spain and spanned both the acute and convalescent phases of COVID-19. The prospective study material was composed of cDNA or gDNA derived from T cells, B-cell-depleted T cells, or PBMCs. Deeply sampled blood TCRbeta repertoires from subjects exposed to, actively infected with, or recovered from COVID-19 were included in the dataset. The repertoires were made available in a free public database intended to serve as a resource for research on the immune response to SARS-CoV-2. The samples were drawn from the first 160 participants of the ongoing ImmuneRACE study and from 1,254 subjects provided by 6 global collaborators. Sample metadata almost always included a de-identified subject ID, COVID-19 status, age in years and sex. Where HLA class I and class II types were available, the types were taken from metadata supplied by the sample provider, not from assay-based typing.

The immunoSEQ Assay, a bias-controlled multiplex PCR, was used to amplify TCRbeta CDR3 regions from genomic DNA. The original methods were these. The number of nucleated cells in each sample was estimated by amplification of reference gene primers within the assay. Sequence reads were collapsed and filtered to measure the absolute abundance of every unique TCRbeta CDR3 rearrangement. Productive Simpson clonality was computed per sample as the square root of Simpson's diversity index over productive rearrangements. Held by TCRdb, this immuneACCESS table contains in-frame sequences only and omits some clones. Under half of the omission traces to an unresolved V gene where checked; the cause of the rest is unknown. V, J and clone size derive from that table, while D and trimming were established from the DNA sequence. A total of about 300,000 clones appear in this sample, 65% to 85% of them only once. The ten largest clones add up to about 1.5% of the sample.

At one collaborating source in Seattle, patients were enrolled during active infection and were followed longitudinally through the course of disease. The collaborating institutions used their own protocols to collect whole blood in K2EDTA tubes. For TCRbeta analysis, collaborators shipped samples in one of three forms: frozen whole blood, isolated PBMCs, or DNA extracted from either of those sample types. What the authors observed across the whole study: How much clinical and demographic metadata was included differed by source and by participant, and the metadata was provided uncurated.

The sequence joins TRBV11-3 to TRBJ2-1; the D segment could be TRBD2, given 6 matching bases. This sequence originates from a human donor with COVID-19, enrolled during active disease. The donor label of this sample is uncertain. Sequencing was carried out using peripheral blood. The sequenced DNA is TGTGCCAGCAGCTTCGGGACTGGCTCCGACTACAATGAGCAGTTCTTC. It is translated as CASSFGTGSDYNEQFF.